Below are 9 T cell receptor beta chains sequenced from a single sample in a study of blood T cells in healthy people across ages. Primed by a sample-barcoded 5' primer and a J-beta primer mix, a second PCR proceeded for about 6 to 11 cycles. TCRdb analysed the 5' RACE reads with MiXCR anew, one entry per CDR3 protein. Of about 900,000 distinct CDR3 sequences in the sample, around 46% are singletons; the top ten hold around 15%. Sequenced material: blood. The source of these receptors is a man younger than 45 in good health.

The chain couples TRBV5-1 to TRBJ2-3; 11 bases line up with TRBD2. The V segment lost 4 bases and the J segment 2 bases; nucleotides outside the gene matches: 3. CDR3 size: 15 residues. Germline CDR1 reads SGHRS; CDR2 reads YFSETQ. CDR3 region: CASSTTSGDTDTQYF. For the CDR3, the DNA is TGCGCCAGCAGCACGACTAGCGGGGACACAGATACGCAGTATTTT.

The chain uses TRBV6-5 and TRBJ1-2, with D perhaps matching TRBD1 (6 bases). Germline CDR1 is MNHEY and CDR2 is SVGAGI. CDR3 length: 13 residues. V lost 2 bases to trimming and J lost 7 bases, with 11 bases between them. The CDR3 loop is CASSYGGGGGYTF. Here the CDR3 DNA reads TGTGCCAGCAGTTACGGAGGGGGAGGTGGCTACACCTTC.

The V gene is TRBV5-4, the J gene TRBJ1-2; 7 nucleotides agree with TRBD1. This CDR3 region has 15 residues. Trimming at V came to 0 bases and at J to 5 bases, leaving 7 bases not matched to a gene. Germline CDR1 reads SGHNT; CDR2 reads YYREEE (reference sequence). CDR3 in amino acids: CASSLARGVEYGYTF. The CDR3 region has the DNA TGTGCCAGCAGCTTGGCCAGGGGGGTGGAATATGGCTACACCTTC. The entire variable domain, with the rest obtained from reference TRBV5-4 and TRBJ1-2, is as follows: ETGVTQSPTHLIKTRGQQVTLRCSSQSGHNTVSWYQQALGQGPQFIFQYYREEENGRGNFPPRFSGLQFPNYSSELNVNALELDDSALYLCASSLARGVEYGYTFGSGTRLTVV.

This clonotype appeared a single time. J is TRBJ2-5 and V is TRBV6-6, with 7 bases aligning to TRBD1. Judging by the DNA end, TRBJ2-7 fits better; the J call may be wrong. The CDR3 is made up of 13 amino acids. Germline V gene lookup returns CDR1 MNHNY and CDR2 SVGAGI (reference sequence). CDR3 sequence (DNA): TGTGCCTCCCCCGGGACAGCACTCTACGAGCAGTACTTC. This translates into CASPGTALYEQYF.

The chain is built from TRBV12-3 or TRBV12-4 and TRBJ2-1; no definite D call. Trimming took off 3 bases at V and 2 bases at J, with 11 bases between the two ends. This CDR3 has 15 amino acids. CDR3 loop: CASSFGRRAYNEQFF. CDR3 bases: TGTGCCAGCAGTTTTGGTCGGAGAGCCTACAATGAGCAGTTCTTC.

This clonotype occurred many times. The chain links TRBV3-1 to TRBJ2-1; TRBD2 matches at 10 bases. The CDR3 runs 14 residues. The germline gives CDR1 LGHDT, CDR2 YNNKEL (reference sequence). Trimming removed 8 bases from V and 5 bases from J; junction bases left unmatched: 6. This CDR3 reads CASALAGADNEQFF. For the CDR3, the DNA is TGTGCCAGCGCCCTAGCGGGGGCCGACAATGAGCAGTTCTTC.

A few counts support this clonotype. The gene calls are TRBV29-1 and TRBJ1-2, with 9 nucleotides matching TRBD1. Trimming removed 3 bases from V and 4 bases from J; junction bases left unmatched: 9. Germline values: CDR1 SQVTM, CDR2 ANQGSEA. The CDR3 consists of 15 residues. CDR3 coding DNA: TGCAGCGTTGAGGTGGGACAGGGAGACACCTATGGCTACACCTTC. Amino acid sequence: CSVEVGQGDTYGYTF.

The chain joins TRBV27 to TRBJ1-6; the D is unclear. The CDR3 loop spans 15 amino acids. Germline CDR1 and CDR2: MNHEY and SMNVEV (reference sequence). Deletions cut 0 bases from V and 7 bases from J, with 10 bases between. The CDR3 here is CASSLSKSFNSPLHF. Here the CDR3 DNA reads TGTGCCAGCAGTTTATCGAAATCCTTCAATTCACCCCTCCACTTT.

This clonotype was counted at least ten times. The chain links TRBV10-3 to TRBJ2-7, with TRBD2 matching over 9 bases. With V trimmed by 0 bases and J by 2 bases, 8 bases remained unmatched. The CDR3 runs 17 residues. Germline V gene lookup returns CDR1 ENHRY and CDR2 SYGVKD. This chain's CDR3 is CAISESGSGGIPYEQYF. The CDR3 region has the DNA TGTGCCATCAGTGAGTCGGGTAGCGGGGGTATACCCTACGAGCAGTACTTC.